This is a list of T cell receptor beta chains from one sample in a study of Ad26.COV2.S vaccination and SARS-CoV-2 variants. Generated by immunoSEQ multiplex PCR, the TCRdb table keeps only in-frame clones and is missing some. The data contain around 370,000 clones, around 84% of them seen just once; the ten biggest clones take up roughly 3.5%. The source material was peripheral blood, sampled in a trial of Ad26.COV2.S vaccine versus placebo. These receptors were taken from a person aged 18 to 65 who received the Ad26.COV2.S COVID-19 vaccine or a placebo. The CDR3 runs from the conserved cysteine through the conserved F or W. Fields, in order: J gene, V gene, clone size, D gene, CDR3 protein, CDR3 DNA. The D gene is left open where the match is weak. Only some rows state a clone size, as once, few, many or a class for expanded clones.

TRBJ2-7 TRBV19 NA NA CASSMDGATYEQYF TGTGCCAGTAGTATGGACGGAGCGACCTACGAGCAGTACTTC
TRBJ2-7 TRBV29-1 NA TRBD1 CSVQGQGRNEQYF TGCAGCGTTCAGGGACAGGGTCGGAACGAGCAGTACTTC
TRBJ1-2 TRBV19 NA TRBD1 CASSQGTGWGYGYTF TGTGCCAGTAGTCAAGGGACAGGATGGGGCTATGGCTACACCTTC
TRBJ1-2 TRBV20-1 NA NA CSARQTDYTF TGCAGTGCTAGACAGACCGACTACACCTTC
TRBJ2-3 TRBV11-2 NA NA CASSFERPSTDTQYF TGTGCCAGCAGCTTCGAGCGCCCCAGCACAGATACGCAGTATTTT
TRBJ2-1 TRBV4-2 NA NA CASSQDKLPYNEQFF TGTGCCAGCAGCCAAGATAAACTACCATACAATGAGCAGTTCTTC
TRBJ1-6 TRBV11-2 NA NA CASSFSQVYIFSPLHF TGTGCCAGCAGCTTCTCTCAGGTTTACATTTTTTCACCCCTCCACTTT
TRBJ1-5 TRBV5-6 NA NA CASSGRYSNQPQHF TGTGCCAGCAGCGGAAGGTATAGCAATCAGCCCCAGCATTTT
TRBJ2-5 TRBV12-3/TRBV12-4 NA TRBD1 CASSDREKTQYF TGTGCCAGCAGCGACAGGGAAAAGACCCAGTACTTC
TRBJ2-6 TRBV7-6 NA NA CASSPYFQDFPTTGANVLTF TGTGCCAGCAGCCCGTACTTCCAGGATTTCCCCACAACTGGGGCCAACGTCCTGACTTTC
TRBJ2-7 TRBV6-2/TRBV6-3 few NA CASSLIRVFEQYF TGTGCCAGCAGCCTGATCAGGGTATTCGAGCAGTACTTC
TRBJ2-7 TRBV7-9 once NA CASSLDREQYF TGTGCCAGCAGCTTAGATCGGGAGCAGTACTTC
TRBJ2-1 TRBV5-5 NA TRBD2 CASSWLAGDYNEQFF TGTGCCAGCAGCTGGCTAGCGGGGGACTACAATGAGCAGTTCTTC
TRBJ1-2 TRBV6-6 NA TRBD1 CASSYLGTAVNYGYTF TGTGCCAGCAGTTACCTAGGGACAGCTGTCAACTATGGCTACACCTTC
TRBJ2-3 TRBV5-6 NA TRBD1 CASSYPEGQGIWAADTQYF TGTGCCAGCAGCTACCCGGAGGGACAGGGTATTTGGGCGGCAGATACGCAGTATTTT
TRBJ2-1 TRBV5-4 NA TRBD2 CASSLRKRGSSYNEQFF TGTGCCAGCAGCTTGAGGAAGCGGGGGAGCTCCTACAATGAGCAGTTCTTC
TRBJ1-2 TRBV5-1 NA NA CASSLAEGTGGYTF TGCGCCAGCAGCTTGGCCGAGGGGACGGGCGGCTACACCTTC
TRBJ2-7 TRBV6-5 NA NA CASSQSHEQYF TGTGCCAGCAGTCAGAGCCACGAGCAGTACTTC
TRBJ2-6 TRBV3-1/TRBV3-2 NA TRBD2 CASTGLAGTGANVLTF TGTGCCAGCACAGGGCTAGCGGGGACTGGGGCCAACGTCCTGACTTTC
TRBJ1-1 TRBV28 NA TRBD1 CASSLKTRDRVNTEAFF TGTGCCAGCAGTTTAAAGACTCGGGACAGGGTGAACACTGAAGCTTTCTTT
TRBJ2-2 TRBV4-1 NA TRBD2 CASSQERREGYPTGELFF TGCGCCAGCAGCCAAGAGCGGCGGGAGGGCTACCCCACCGGGGAGCTGTTTTTT
TRBJ2-2 TRBV29-1 NA TRBD1 CSAGGGQGGTGELFF TGCAGCGCCGGCGGTGGACAGGGGGGCACCGGGGAGCTGTTTTTT
TRBJ2-2 TRBV18 NA NA CASSPDMENTGELFF TGTGCCAGCTCACCGGACATGGAGAACACCGGGGAGCTGTTTTTT
TRBJ1-1 TRBV18 NA NA CASSLLSVGTEAFF TGTGCCAGCTCACTGCTCTCCGTTGGCACTGAAGCTTTCTTT
TRBJ1-3 TRBV18 NA NA CASSPTAVGNTIYF TGTGCCAGCTCACCAACGGCAGTGGGAAACACCATATATTTT
TRBJ2-1 TRBV28 NA NA CASSFPVAGGDNEQFF TGTGCCAGCAGTTTCCCCGTGGCGGGTGGGGACAATGAGCAGTTCTTC
TRBJ2-1 TRBV11-3 NA TRBD2 CASSPGTSGGPAYNEQFF TGTGCCAGCAGCCCGGGGACTAGCGGGGGGCCAGCCTACAATGAGCAGTTCTTC
TRBJ1-2 TRBV4-1 NA NA CASSQVGGGANYGYTF TGCGCCAGCAGCCAAGTGGGGGGAGGGGCTAACTATGGCTACACCTTC
TRBJ2-1 TRBV7-7 NA NA CASSLRSGIPQFF TGTGCTAGCAGCCTTCGCTCCGGGATTCCTCAGTTCTTC
TRBJ2-7 TRBV18 NA NA CASSPGGEQYF TGTGCCAGCTCACCCGGTGGCGAGCAGTACTTC
TRBJ2-3 TRBV4-1 NA TRBD2 CASSQERGRASRSTDTQYF TGCGCCAGCAGCCAAGAGAGAGGGAGGGCTAGCCGTAGCACAGATACGCAGTATTTT
TRBJ2-5 TRBV6-5 NA TRBD1 CASSYTPGTEETQYF TGTGCCAGCAGTTACACGCCGGGGACAGAAGAGACCCAGTACTTC
TRBJ1-5 TRBV6-2/TRBV6-3 NA TRBD1 CASSSRDRGPNQPQHF TGTGCCAGCAGTTCCCGGGACAGGGGCCCCAATCAGCCCCAGCATTTT
TRBJ2-1 TRBV20-1 NA NA CSASPRGYYNEQFF TGCAGTGCTAGTCCCCGCGGGTACTACAATGAGCAGTTCTTC
TRBJ1-1 TRBV29-1 few TRBD1 CSVAGQLNTEAFF TGCAGCGTTGCGGGACAGTTGAACACTGAAGCTTTCTTT
TRBJ1-2 TRBV3-1/TRBV3-2 NA NA CASSLGGTFYGYTF TGTGCCAGCAGCCTGGGCGGAACCTTCTATGGCTACACCTTC
TRBJ1-1 TRBV6-1 few NA CASSEKRGEAFF TGTGCCAGCAGTGAAAAACGGGGGGAAGCTTTCTTT
TRBJ1-2 TRBV2 NA NA CASSEVGGGGYGYTF TGTGCCAGCAGTGAAGTAGGTGGCGGAGGCTATGGCTACACCTTC
TRBJ1-6 TRBV5-5 NA NA CASSLVHHPNSPLHF TGTGCCAGCAGCTTGGTACATCACCCAAATTCACCCCTCCACTTT
TRBJ2-7 TRBV7-2 NA NA CASSFSGSYEQYF TGTGCCAGCAGCTTTTCAGGGTCCTACGAGCAGTACTTC
TRBJ2-7 TRBV15 NA TRBD2 CATSRDVGLAYF TGTGCCACCAGCAGAGATGTTGGACTAGCTTACTTC
TRBJ2-7 TRBV6-5 NA TRBD2 CASSYGGGPYEQYF TGTGCCAGCAGTTACGGGGGAGGGCCCTACGAGCAGTACTTC
TRBJ2-2 TRBV6-5 NA NA CASLSRGELFF TGTGCCAGCCTGAGCCGCGGGGAGCTGTTTTTT
TRBJ2-1 TRBV19 NA TRBD2 CASSTSGGVYEQFF TGTGCCAGTAGTACTAGCGGGGGGGTCTATGAGCAGTTCTTC
TRBJ1-1 TRBV7-2 NA NA CASSGTFFKAFF TGTGCCAGCAGCGGGACGTTTTTCAAAGCTTTCTTT
TRBJ2-7 TRBV3-1/TRBV3-2 NA NA CASSLRLGHTNYEQYF TGTGCCAGCAGCCTAAGATTGGGCCATACAAACTACGAGCAGTACTTC
TRBJ2-5 TRBV28 NA NA CASSFRGLAVQETQYF TGTGCCAGCAGTTTTCGGGGGCTCGCGGTCCAAGAGACCCAGTACTTC
TRBJ2-1 TRBV7-2 NA NA CASSLVRGRRNEQFF TGTGCCAGCAGCTTAGTCCGGGGACGAAGGAATGAGCAGTTCTTC
TRBJ2-7 TRBV3-1/TRBV3-2 NA TRBD1 CASSHPGFGTGESEQYF TGTGCCAGCAGCCATCCGGGGTTTGGGACAGGGGAGTCCGAGCAGTACTTC
TRBJ2-3 TRBV15 NA TRBD2 CATSTGLAGGTSTDTQYF TGTGCCACCAGCACGGGACTAGCGGGAGGCACATCGACAGATACGCAGTATTTT
TRBJ2-7 TRBV5-5 NA NA CASSLPGVVYEQYF TGTGCCAGCAGCTTGCCTGGGGTTGTCTACGAGCAGTACTTC
TRBJ2-7 TRBV2 NA NA CASGSTFLSSEQYF TGTGCCAGCGGATCTACCTTCCTATCGTCCGAGCAGTACTTC
TRBJ1-2 TRBV5-4 NA NA CASSLDSQGKGTF TGTGCCAGCAGCTTGGATTCTCAGGGAAAGGGCACCTTC